The 18 T cell receptor beta chains given below trace back to one sample, sequenced in a study of PD-1 blockade in classical Hodgkin lymphoma. Method: immunoSEQ multiplex PCR; TCRdb's copy keeps in-frame clones and lacks some. Among tens of thousands of clones listed, about four fifths were seen once. Each patient experienced a relapse that followed autologous stem cell transplantation, and brentuximab vedotin exposure varied. This sample comprised peripheral blood mononuclear cells (PBMCs), obtained at baseline. Source of these receptors: a human donor with classical Hodgkin lymphoma.

This chain joins TRBV7-3 and TRBJ1-2; D not certain. This CDR3 spans 12 amino acids. V was shortened by 2 bases and J by 6 bases, with 7 bases between the two germline ends. The germline gives CDR1 SGHTA, CDR2 FQGTGA. CDR3 amino acids: CASSLDGHGYTF. CDR3 coding DNA: TGTGCCAGCAGCTTAGATGGGCATGGCTACACCTTC.

CDR3 in amino acids: CASSRPGHTNTGELFF. The CDR3 bases are TGTGCCAGCAGCCGACCGGGACATACGAACACCGGGGAGCTGTTTTTT. J is TRBJ2-2 and V is TRBV7-9; D perhaps matches TRBD1 (6 bases). With 5 bases removed from V and 0 bases from J, the gap between germline ends came to 13 bases. The CDR3 is 16 residues long. Germline values: CDR1 SEHNR, CDR2 FQNEAQ (reference sequence).

The chain links TRBV19 to TRBJ1-2; 9 nucleotides align to TRBD1. J lost 7 bases, V lost 6 bases, and 6 bases had no gene match. This CDR3 comprises 13 residues. Germline-derived CDR1 and CDR2 are LNHDA and SQIVND (reference sequence). The CDR3: CASRNRGRSGYTF. CDR3 DNA: TGTGCCAGTAGAAACAGGGGGCGAAGTGGCTACACCTTC.

The V gene is TRBV5-1, the J gene TRBJ1-2; D ambiguous. The CDR3 extends over 15 amino acids. Per germline, CDR1 SGHRS and CDR2 YFSETQ. Trimming pared 0 bases from V and 3 bases from J, leaving 12 bases between. The CDR3 is CASSLGQGQHYGYTF. The CDR3 nucleotides read TGCGCCAGCAGCTTGGGGCAAGGTCAGCACTATGGCTACACCTTC.

With respect to this clone: This same CDR3 is encoded by further DNA sequences in the sample. The J gene is TRBJ1-2, the V gene TRBV6-1; weak D call: TRBD1 (6 bases). The CDR3 totals 13 residues. Trimming took 1 base from V and 3 from J, leaving 6 bases between them. Germline lookup yields CDR1 MNHNS and CDR2 SASEGT. CDR3 DNA: TGTGCCAGCAGTGAAGGACAGGACTATGGCTACACCTTC. It codes for CASSEGQDYGYTF.

The V gene is TRBV19, the J gene TRBJ1-2; D ambiguous. The CDR3 totals 13 residues. Deletions cut 7 bases from V and 8 bases from J, with 17 bases between. Germline CDR1 and CDR2: LNHDA and SQIVND (reference sequence). The CDR3 DNA follows: TGTGCCAGTACTGTTCTAGGAAGTACCGGCTACACCTTC. Its translation is CASTVLGSTGYTF.

The V and J genes are TRBV27 and TRBJ1-2, with 9 bases that match TRBD1. V was clipped by 6 bases and J by 8 bases; unmatched bases: 4. This CDR3 is 12 amino acids long. CDR1 is MNHEY and CDR2 is SMNVEV in the germline V gene (reference sequence). The CDR3 here is CASSLTGGGYTF. In DNA form, the CDR3 reads TGTGCCAGCAGCCTAACAGGGGGCGGCTACACCTTC.

This clone is large in the sample. The chain uses TRBV25-1 and TRBJ1-1; D may be TRBD1 (5 bases). Germline V gene data show CDR1 as MGHDK and CDR2 as SYGVNS. This CDR3 region has 14 residues. The V end lost 3 bases, the J end lost 3 bases, and 11 bases lay between the germline ends. The CDR3 spells CASSDGGTDTEAFF. Written as DNA, the CDR3 is TGTGCCAGCAGTGATGGGGGTACGGACACTGAAGCTTTCTTT.

V is TRBV25-1 and J is TRBJ2-5, with TRBD2 matching 7 bases. Per the germline V gene, CDR1 is MGHDK and CDR2 is SYGVNS. This CDR3 spans 14 amino acids. J was trimmed by 4 bases and V by 1 base; bases with no gene match: 3. CDR3 nucleotide sequence: TGTGCCAGCAGTGAATGGTGGGAGGGAGAGACCCAGTACTTC. Its translation is CASSEWWEGETQYF.

The DNA for the CDR3 is TGTGCCAGCAGTGGCCCGGGGTACAGCTCCTACGAGCAGTACTTC. Protein product: CASSGPGYSSYEQYF. The rearrangement uses TRBV28 and TRBJ2-7; D may be TRBD2 (5 bases). The germline CDR1 and CDR2 sequences are MDHEN and SYDVKM. Between the trimmed V and J ends, which lost 5 bases and 0 bases, there was a span of 14 bases. CDR3 length: 15 residues.

CDR3 loop: CASSTPRRAEDGYTF. The CDR3 coding sequence is TGTGCCAGCAGTACACCTCGGAGGGCAGAGGATGGCTACACCTTC. This rearrangement joins TRBV6-5 to TRBJ1-2; D is unclear. The length of the CDR3 is 15 residues. The V gene's germline CDR1 is MNHEY and CDR2 SVGAGI. Between the trimmed V and J ends, which lost 5 bases and 6 bases, there was a span of 19 bases.

CDR3 protein: CASSSNLGNTEAFF. CDR3 nucleotides: TGTGCCAGCAGCTCCAATCTGGGGAACACTGAAGCTTTCTTT. The genes are TRBV9 and TRBJ1-1; no reliable D call. CDR1 and CDR2 from the germline V gene are SGDLS and YYNGEE. CDR3 length: 14 residues. With 4 bases removed from V and 1 base from J, the gap between germline ends came to 11 bases.

The CDR3 bases are TGTGCCAGCAGCTTAGAGGGCAGGCCAGAGACCCAGTACTTC. It is translated as CASSLEGRPETQYF. The chain combines TRBV7-2 with TRBJ2-5; D gene ambiguous. The V and J ends lost 1 base and 4 bases respectively, with 10 bases between them. This CDR3 has 14 residues. Germline V gene data show CDR1 as SGHTA and CDR2 as FQGNSA. The full variable domain, in which reference TRBV7-2 and TRBJ2-5 provide the parts outside the CDR3, is GAGVSQSPSNKVTEKGKDVELRCDPISGHTALYWYRQSLGQGLEFLIYFQGNSAPDKSGLPSDRFSAERTGGSVSTLTIQRTQQEDSAVYLCASSLEGRPETQYFGPGTRLLVL.

The chain is built from TRBV19 and TRBJ2-1; 9 bases match TRBD1. J lost 6 bases, V lost 3 bases, and 12 bases had no gene match. CDR1 is LNHDA, CDR2 SQIVND, per germline (reference sequence). The CDR3 spans 17 residues. The CDR3 loop is CASSILSGQGRPNEQFF. The DNA of the CDR3 is TGTGCCAGTAGTATTTTATCAGGACAGGGGCGTCCCAATGAGCAGTTCTTC.

This clone came up once. The J gene is TRBJ2-3, the V gene TRBV9; TRBD2 agrees at 11 bases. V shed 0 bases, J shed 1 base, and the junction held 4 bases outside the gene matches. Per germline, CDR1 SGDLS and CDR2 YYNGEE. The CDR3 runs 17 residues. This CDR3 reads CASSVGELAGGTDTQYF. In DNA, the CDR3 is TGTGCCAGCAGCGTAGGGGAACTAGCGGGGGGCACAGATACGCAGTATTTT.

The genes are TRBV6-1 and TRBJ2-7; D possibly corresponds to TRBD2 (6 bases). The CDR3 totals 15 residues. CDR1 MNHNS and CDR2 SASEGT come from the germline V gene. The germline V and J ends were trimmed by 2 bases and 2 bases, with 13 bases remaining between them. As DNA, the CDR3 is TGTGCCAGCAGTGAATGGGGGGACCGACCCTACGAGCAGTACTTC. Amino acids: CASSEWGDRPYEQYF.

This clone was seen repeatedly, ten times or more. The rearrangement links TRBV25-1 to TRBJ1-1; no clear D. Trimming cost V 6 bases and J 8 bases, with 19 bases left between them. The germline CDR1 and CDR2 sequences are MGHDK and SYGVNS. This CDR3 spans 14 amino acids. This chain's CDR3 is CASSPPGVGGEAFF. As DNA, the CDR3 is TGTGCCAGCAGCCCTCCCGGGGTAGGCGGGGAAGCTTTCTTT.

The chain carries TRBV10-3 and TRBJ2-3; a weak D match, TRBD2 (5 bases). The CDR3 has 14 amino acids. V was cut by 5 bases and J by 0 bases, with 9 bases left in between. CDR1 is ENHRY and CDR2 is SYGVKD in the germline V gene. CDR3 DNA sequence: TGTGCCATCAGTCTGACTACGAGCACAGATACGCAGTATTTT. This encodes CAISLTTSTDTQYF.